This T cell receptor beta chain was retrieved from a study of response to subunit inactivated influenza vaccine listed by TCRdb under 2018. Concerning the study at large: To follow how T cells responded to a trivalent subunit inactivated influenza vaccine, the researchers relied on deep quantitative profiling of the T cell receptor repertoire. Overall results and qualifications from the work: It was suggested by the authors that each seasonal influenza vaccination may recruit only a limited number of new T cells.

Including the terminal cysteine and phenylalanine, the CDR3 comprises 13 residues. This entry keeps only the CDR3 DNA: 39 bases, framed from base 1. V gives up 5 bases and J gives up 6 bases, and the segment between their germline ends measures 17 bases. CDR1 DFQATT and CDR2 SNEGSKA were looked up in the germline V gene (reference sequence). The library was built by means of RT-PCR. Sequencing was carried out with an Illumina HiSeq 2500. In-frame beta chains were kept once TCRdb had trimmed the public reads at Q25 with fastp and called clones with MiXCR. Entries are consolidated by CDR3 protein sequence, retaining the most common genes and DNA. The sample data list more than 150,000 distinct CDR3 sequences, and about 9.3% of these were observed just once. The ten largest clones represent about 11% of the sample. In regard to this clonotype: Its specific antigen is unknown. The sample holds no much larger clone one base away, and base qualities are not on file.

The material was non-naive T cells sorted from PBMCs, obtained on the day of vaccination. The cell subset or site label on this specimen signifies: memory T cell fraction. The rearranged segments are TRBV20-1 and TRBJ2-7; the D gene is perhaps TRBD1 or TRBD2, as each covers 6 bases. The receptor comes from a man aged 45-65 years who received an inactivated influenza vaccine. Donor details come from another sample of the same person, matched by shared clones. The nucleotides read TGCAGTGCTCATCTCCGGGGGCCAGGCGAGCAGTACTTC. It codes for CSAHLRGPGEQYF.